Listed below are T cell receptor beta chains from one sample, sequenced in a study of control samples from healthy donors and cancer patients. Using immunoSEQ multiplex PCR, the repertoire was profiled, and TCRdb retains in-frame clones only, with some absent. The sample shows about 120,000 clones, 80% to 95% of them seen only once. Input material: blood. The receptors come from a man aged 18 to 29 in good health. The CDR3 runs from the conserved cysteine through the conserved F or W. A D gene is named only where the DNA matches it firmly. The size of a clone is reported for some rows only, either as once, few or many, or as a class for expanded clones.

V	D	size	J	CDR3	DNA
TRBV25-1	.	.	TRBJ2-1	CASRGTGSSYNEQFF	TGTGCCAGCAGGGGGACGGGGAGCTCCTACAATGAGCAGTTCTTC
TRBV13	.	.	TRBJ2-7	CASSLSGTTYEQYF	TGTGCCAGCAGCTTATCAGGGACCACCTACGAGCAGTACTTC
TRBV19	TRBD1	.	TRBJ1-5	CASRLQGAAAQPQHF	TGTGCCAGTAGACTACAGGGGGCAGCGGCCCAGCCCCAGCATTTT
TRBV7-2	TRBD2	.	TRBJ2-1	CASSLALAGADEQFF	TGTGCCAGCAGCTTAGCGCTAGCGGGGGCCGATGAGCAGTTCTTC
TRBV2	.	.	TRBJ2-7	CASSGGYEQYF	TGTGCCAGCAGTGGAGGGTACGAGCAGTACTTC
TRBV9	.	.	TRBJ2-1	CASSVGGLEEEQFF	TGTGCCAGCAGCGTAGGAGGGCTCGAGGAGGAGCAGTTCTTC
TRBV28	.	.	TRBJ1-2	CASSLKVTRDVNGYTF	TGTGCCAGCAGTTTAAAGGTTACTCGCGATGTCAACGGCTACACCTTC
TRBV29-1	TRBD1	.	TRBJ1-1	CSVVTGATEAFF	TGCAGCGTTGTGACAGGGGCGACTGAAGCTTTCTTT
TRBV9	.	.	TRBJ1-3	CASSRGSGNTIYF	TGTGCCAGCAGCCGGGGGTCTGGAAACACCATATATTTT
TRBV6-5	.	.	TRBJ2-1	CAIGRGEQFF	TGTGCCATAGGTCGCGGGGAGCAGTTCTTC
TRBV2	.	.	TRBJ1-6	CASSSSDNSPLHF	TGTGCCAGCAGTTCCTCGGACAATTCACCCCTCCACTTT
TRBV5-6	.	once	TRBJ1-2	CASNLKLGAHGYTF	TGTGCCAGCAACCTCAAGTTAGGGGCGCATGGCTACACCTTC
TRBV24-1	.	.	TRBJ1-1	CATSPTGMRNTEAFF	TGTGCCACCAGCCCTACAGGGATGAGGAACACTGAAGCTTTCTTT
TRBV19	.	.	TRBJ1-3	CASSISSEGNTIYF	TGTGCCAGTAGTATATCGTCGGAGGGAAACACCATATATTTT
TRBV20-1	TRBD1	.	TRBJ2-7	CSASDRVNEQYF	TGCAGTGCTAGTGACAGGGTTAACGAGCAGTACTTC
TRBV30	.	.	TRBJ1-3	CAWSAGNTIYF	TGTGCCTGGAGTGCGGGAAACACCATATATTTT
TRBV5-6	.	.	TRBJ1-2	CASSVDLNYGYTF	TGTGCCAGCAGCGTCGACCTTAACTATGGCTACACCTTC
TRBV5-5	.	.	TRBJ1-1	CASSTRNTEAFF	TGTGCCAGCAGCACACGAAACACTGAAGCTTTCTTT
TRBV7-9	TRBD1	.	TRBJ1-1	CASSLEKMGQGARGTEAFF	TGTGCCAGCAGCTTGGAAAAGATGGGACAGGGGGCGCGTGGCACTGAAGCTTTCTTT
TRBV2	TRBD2	.	TRBJ2-1	CASSESSSGGYNEQFF	TGTGCCAGCAGTGAATCGTCTAGCGGGGGATACAATGAGCAGTTCTTC
TRBV5-5	.	.	TRBJ1-6	CASSLRGRTSSPLHF	TGTGCCAGCAGCTTGCGGGGCAGGACCTCATCACCCCTCCACTTT
TRBV2	.	.	TRBJ2-1	CASSEGPGVDEQFF	TGTGCCAGCAGTGAAGGGCCAGGGGTAGATGAGCAGTTCTTC
TRBV19	TRBD1	.	TRBJ2-7	CASSAAALGQAYEQYF	TGTGCCAGTAGTGCGGCCGCCTTAGGACAGGCCTACGAGCAGTACTTC
TRBV18	.	.	TRBJ2-2	CASSPITGRTGELFF	TGTGCCAGCTCACCAATCACGGGTCGGACCGGGGAGCTGTTTTTT
TRBV5-1	TRBD1	.	TRBJ2-5	CASSSGQLGETQYF	TGCGCCAGCAGCTCGGGACAGCTTGGGGAGACCCAGTACTTC
TRBV19	.	.	TRBJ1-5	CASSLETGHSNQPQHF	TGTGCCAGTAGTCTCGAGACAGGCCATAGCAATCAGCCCCAGCATTTT
TRBV15	.	.	TRBJ2-2	CATSRDFSSTDTGELFF	TGTGCCACCAGCAGAGATTTTTCTAGCACGGACACCGGGGAGCTGTTTTTT
TRBV5-1	.	.	TRBJ2-2	CASSLDGSNTGELFF	TGCGCCAGCAGCTTGGACGGCTCAAACACCGGGGAGCTGTTTTTT
TRBV11-2	.	.	TRBJ1-6	CASSLDGGSPLHF	TGTGCCAGCAGCTTAGATGGGGGGTCACCCCTCCACTTT
TRBV5-4	.	.	TRBJ2-5	CASSLSLVQETQYF	TGTGCCAGCAGCTTGTCGCTGGTCCAAGAGACCCAGTACTTC
TRBV10-3	TRBD1	once	TRBJ1-1	CAIKTWTGTTEAFF	TGTGCCATCAAGACATGGACAGGGACCACTGAAGCTTTCTTT
TRBV18	TRBD1	.	TRBJ2-1	CASSPPTGQPYNEQFF	TGTGCCAGCTCACCACCCACGGGACAGCCTTACAATGAGCAGTTCTTC
TRBV5-6	TRBD1	.	TRBJ1-2	CASSLGQGSYGYTF	TGTGCCAGCAGCTTGGGACAGGGGTCTTATGGCTACACCTTC
TRBV5-1	.	.	TRBJ1-1	CASSADGKNTEAFF	TGCGCCAGCAGCGCAGACGGCAAGAACACTGAAGCTTTCTTT
TRBV3-1/TRBV3-2	TRBD1	.	TRBJ1-2	CASSQETGAPSHFNYGYTF	TGTGCCAGCAGCCAAGAGACAGGGGCTCCATCGCACTTTAACTATGGCTACACCTTC